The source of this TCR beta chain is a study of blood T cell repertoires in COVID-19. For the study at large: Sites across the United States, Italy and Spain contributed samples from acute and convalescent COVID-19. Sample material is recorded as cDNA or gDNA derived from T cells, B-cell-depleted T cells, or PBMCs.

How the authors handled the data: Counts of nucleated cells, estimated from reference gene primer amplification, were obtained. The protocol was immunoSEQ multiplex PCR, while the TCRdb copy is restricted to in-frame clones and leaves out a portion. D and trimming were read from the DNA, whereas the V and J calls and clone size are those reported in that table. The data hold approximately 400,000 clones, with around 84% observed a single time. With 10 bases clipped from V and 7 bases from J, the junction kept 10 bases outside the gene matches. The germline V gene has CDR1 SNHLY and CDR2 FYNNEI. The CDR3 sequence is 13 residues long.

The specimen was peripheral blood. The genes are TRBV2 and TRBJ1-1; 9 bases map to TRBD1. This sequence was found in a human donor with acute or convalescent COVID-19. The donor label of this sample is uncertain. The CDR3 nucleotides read TGTGCCATACGACCGGGACAGGGCTTTGAAGCTTTCTTT. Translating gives CAIRPGQGFEAFF.